The 29 T cell receptor beta chains presented below share a single source sample, sequenced in a study of metastatic and nonmetastatic thyroid tumors. There were no patients who had received any treatment before thyroid surgery. TCRdb redid the clone calls on the PCR reads using MiXCR. The table records roughly 90,000 clones, just under 15% of them present only once. The sequencing sample was made of blood. Every receptor here comes from a female donor with papillary thyroid cancer or a benign thyroid nodule (not recorded which). Some clones in this sample may be carry-over from other donors' samples.

The chain carries TRBV28 and TRBJ1-6, with D maybe TRBD1 (5 bases). The CDR3 is made up of 15 amino acids. Germline values: CDR1 MDHEN, CDR2 SYDVKM. The V end lost 7 bases, the J end lost 14 bases, and 24 bases lay between the germline ends. The CDR3 loop reads CASKEGVGVPHSLHF. CDR3 DNA sequence: TGTGCCAGCAAGGAGGGTGTAGGGGTACCTCATTCCCTCCACTTT.

The table lists this clone with a few counts. The chain links TRBV11-2 to TRBJ2-1; D ambiguous. The CDR3 sequence is 15 residues long. Germline V gene sequence: CDR1 SGHAT, CDR2 FQNNGV. The V and J ends lost 5 bases and 2 bases respectively, with 13 bases between them. CDR3 sequence (DNA): TGTGCCAGCAGCCTTGCTACGGGTACCTACAATGAGCAGTTCTTC. Protein product: CASSLATGTYNEQFF.

This clone has a count of ten or more. CDR3 bases: TGTGCCAGCAGCCCTGCGGATGTCGGGACTAGCGGACTCAATGAGCAGTTCTTC. It yields the protein CASSPADVGTSGLNEQFF. The rearrangement joins TRBV9 to TRBJ2-1; 11 bases line up with TRBD2. This CDR3 has 18 amino acids. Germline CDR1 is SGDLS and CDR2 is YYNGEE. Germline trimming cut 4 bases from V and 6 bases from J; bases unmatched to any gene: 15.

This clone was seen only a few times. The chain carries TRBV27 and TRBJ1-5; unclear D gene. The V gene's germline CDR1 is MNHEY and CDR2 SMNVEV (reference sequence). The V gene lost 7 bases and the J gene lost 7 bases, with 14 bases spanning the gap. This CDR3 has 13 amino acids. The CDR3 reads CASIFSLGQPQHF. The CDR3 nucleotides read TGTGCCAGCATTTTCTCCCTGGGCCAGCCCCAGCATTTT.

This clone was seen more than once but under ten times. One end of the junction does not line up with germline, which may come from a read error. This rearrangement joins TRBV28 to TRBJ2-6; D tentatively fits TRBD1 or TRBD2 (5 bases each). Germline CDR1 is MDHEN and CDR2 is SYDVKM. The CDR3 runs 17 residues. The CDR3: CASSPGTKPSGSNVLTF. The CDR3 region has the DNA TGTGCCAGCAGTCCCGGGACGAAGCCTTCTGGGTCCAACGTTCTGACTTTC.

This clone showed up many times. This chain links TRBV29-1 with TRBJ2-7, with D perhaps matching TRBD1 (7 bases). CDR3 length: 15 amino acids. The germline gives CDR1 SQVTM, CDR2 ANQGSEA. The germline V and J ends were trimmed by 3 bases and 4 bases, with 19 bases remaining between them. The DNA for the CDR3 is TGCAGCGTTGATTTGGTAGGGCAGGGGGGATACGAGCAGTACTTC. Translating gives CSVDLVGQGGYEQYF.

As concerns this clone: Other DNA sequences in the sample encode the same CDR3. The chain employs TRBV20-1 and TRBJ2-1; TRBD1 aligns across 10 bases. V gave up 6 bases and J gave up 9 bases; unmatched junction bases: 8. The CDR3 loop spans 13 amino acids. CDR1 is DFQATT and CDR2 is SNEGSKA in the germline V gene (reference sequence). The CDR3 nucleotides are TGCAGTGCACCAGGGACAGGGGCGGCTGAGCAGTTCTTC. Amino acids: CSAPGTGAAEQFF.

On this clone: One end of the junction fails to match germline, which may point to a read error. The J gene is TRBJ2-1, the V gene TRBV11-2, with a weak D call TRBD2 (6 bases). The CDR3 consists of 16 residues. The germline gives CDR1 SGHAT, CDR2 FQNNGV. The CDR3 bases are TGTGCCAGCAGCTTCAAGGGGACTGCCACTTACAATGAGCAGGTCTTC. It encodes CASSFKGTATYNEQVF.

Remarks on this clone: Other DNA sequences in this sample translate to the same CDR3. This rearrangement joins TRBV3-1 to TRBJ2-3, with D tentatively TRBD1 or TRBD2 (5 bases each). The CDR3 extends over 12 amino acids. V shed 1 base and J shed 6 bases, with 5 bases lying between them. Germline values: CDR1 LGHDT, CDR2 YNNKEL (reference sequence). The CDR3 sequence is CASSQGGDTQYF. CDR3 bases: TGTGCCAGCAGCCAAGGGGGGGATACGCAGTATTTT.

The V and J genes are TRBV12-3 or TRBV12-4 and TRBJ2-5; 8 nucleotides align to TRBD2. CDR3 length equals 15 residues. J was trimmed by 7 bases and V by 5 bases; bases with no gene match: 12. The CDR3 coding sequence is TGTGCCAGCAGTCCCAGCGGGAGCCTTGATGGGACCCAGTACTTC. This sequence encodes CASSPSGSLDGTQYF.

There are many counts of this clone. This chain connects TRBV5-1 to TRBJ1-3, with D unresolved. This CDR3 is 15 amino acids long. With 3 bases removed from V and 0 bases from J, the gap between germline ends came to 10 bases. The V gene's germline CDR1 is SGHRS and CDR2 YFSETQ. The CDR3 coding sequence is TGCGCCAGCAGCTCTGACTTCCGCTCTGGAAACACCATATATTTT. Translation: CASSSDFRSGNTIYF.

This clone appeared many times. The chain couples TRBV5-8 to TRBJ2-7; D gene uncertain. In germline, CDR1 is SGHTS, CDR2 YDEGEE. The CDR3 contains 15 residues. V was cut by 0 bases and J by 4 bases, with 14 bases left in between. The CDR3 loop reads CASSLGQFFGYEQYF. The CDR3 coding sequence is TGTGCCAGCAGCTTGGGGCAGTTCTTTGGGTACGAGCAGTACTTC.

This clone was picked up a small number of times. With a much larger clone just one base away, this may be a read error. The rearrangement uses TRBV7-3 and TRBJ2-3; 9 bases are shared with TRBD2. Per the germline V gene, CDR1 is SGHTA and CDR2 is FQGTGA. The V gene end was trimmed by 6 bases and the J gene end by 3 bases; junction bases not matched to a gene: 10. CDR3 size: 16 residues. This CDR3 is CASRPRGGGATDTQYF. The CDR3 nucleotides read TGTGCCAGCAGACCGCGCGGCGGGGGGGCGACAGATACGCAGTATTTT.

V gene TRBV6-2 or TRBV6-3 combines with J gene TRBJ1-6; D may be TRBD1 (5 bases). Trimming took 4 bases from V and 11 from J, leaving 12 bases between them. This CDR3 is 13 amino acids long. Germline lookup yields CDR1 MNHEY and CDR2 SVGEGT. The CDR3 sequence: CASSSTGSPPLHF. DNA for the CDR3: TGTGCCAGCAGTTCTACAGGTAGCCCACCCCTCCACTTT.

The rearrangement links TRBV30 to TRBJ1-1; the D is unclear. The CDR3 is 12 residues long. In germline, CDR1 is GTSNPN, CDR2 SVGIG (reference sequence). The CDR3 DNA sequence: TGTGAAGAGGACGCACCGGGGACTGAAGCTTTCTTT. This encodes CEEDAPGTEAFF.

The table lists this clone with many counts. The chain employs TRBV29-1 and TRBJ2-5; 13 bases align to TRBD2. The CDR3 consists of 15 residues. Germline V gives CDR1 SQVTM, CDR2 ANQGSEA. Losses at the gene ends were 3 bases for V and 4 bases for J; bases not matched to a gene: 5. The CDR3 loop is CSVDRLAGGGETQYF. The CDR3 region has the DNA TGCAGCGTTGATCGACTAGCGGGGGGAGGAGAGACCCAGTACTTC. Variable domain in full (rest from reference TRBV29-1 and TRBJ2-5): SAVISQKPSRDICQRGTSLTIQCQVDSQVTMMFWYRQQPGQSLTLIATANQGSEATYESGFVIDKFPISRPNLTFSTLTVSNMSPEDSSIYLCSVDRLAGGGETQYFGPGTRLLVL.

This clone appeared a few times. This sample includes further DNA sequences coding for the same CDR3. The chain links TRBV4-2 to TRBJ2-3; the match to TRBD2 covers 15 bases. The ends lost 2 bases at V and 2 bases at J; junction bases unmatched: 8. Germline V lookup: CDR1 LGHNA, CDR2 YNFKEQ. The CDR3 is made up of 19 amino acids. The CDR3 sequence is CASSQPGLAGGPTTDTQYF. DNA of the CDR3: TGTGCCAGCAGCCAACCGGGACTAGCGGGGGGTCCAACCACAGATACGCAGTATTTT.

This clone was recorded many times. The CDR3 loop is CASSPNGASGYYEQYF. DNA for the CDR3: TGTGCCAGCAGCCCAAATGGGGCTTCGGGCTACTACGAGCAGTACTTC. The chain joins TRBV7-3 to TRBJ2-7; a weak D match, TRBD1 (5 bases). The CDR3 sequence is 16 residues long. V was cut by 5 bases and J by 3 bases, with 20 bases left in between. Germline V gene data show CDR1 as SGHTA and CDR2 as FQGTGA.

This clone showed up many times. The chain carries TRBV5-6 and TRBJ1-4; D might be TRBD1 (6 bases). This CDR3 has 15 residues. Trimming left V 2 bases short and J 8 bases short, with 16 bases between. Germline V CDR1 and CDR2: SGHDT, YYEEEE. In DNA form, the CDR3 reads TGTGCCAGCAGCTTTAACCCGGGGGCAAGGGAAAAACTGTTTTTT. Protein product: CASSFNPGAREKLFF.

Comment on this clone: One junction end disagrees with the germline gene, perhaps due to a read error. This sequence joins TRBV5-6 and TRBJ2-6; TRBD2 matches at 12 bases. This CDR3 is built from 19 residues. CDR1 and CDR2 from the germline V gene are SGHDT and YYEEEE. This chain's CDR3 is CASSSRLAGAYSGSNVLTF. CDR3 bases: TGTGCCAGCAGTTCCCGACTAGCGGGGGCCTACTCTGGGTCCAACGTCCTGACTTTC.

This chain links TRBV11-2 with TRBJ1-3; 7 bases are shared with TRBD1. With 5 bases clipped from V and 2 bases from J, the junction kept 9 bases outside the gene matches. The germline CDR1 and CDR2 sequences are SGHAT and FQNNGV. The CDR3 has 16 residues. The CDR3 DNA sequence: TGTGCCAGCAGCCCGCAGACAGGGTCCACTGGAAACACCATATATTTT. Encoded protein: CASSPQTGSTGNTIYF.

This clone occurred many times. The chain joins TRBV7-9 to TRBJ2-3, with 12 bases matching TRBD2. Unmatched junction bases numbered 2, after V lost 1 base and J lost 6 bases. CDR1 is SEHNR and CDR2 is FQNEAQ in the germline V gene (reference sequence). The length of the CDR3 is 15 residues. In DNA, the CDR3 is TGTGCCAGCAGCTTAGGGACTAGCGGGGATGATACGCAGTATTTT. Translating it yields CASSLGTSGDDTQYF.

In its sample, this clone was seen a few times. The V call is TRBV5-8, the J call TRBJ2-5; 10 positions match TRBD2. The CDR3 runs 14 residues. V gave up 3 bases and J gave up 5 bases; unmatched junction bases: 4. The germline V gene has CDR1 SGHTS and CDR2 YDEGEE. The CDR3 spells CASSSSTSGETQYF. The CDR3 DNA reads as TGTGCCAGCAGCTCCTCGACTAGCGGGGAGACCCAGTACTTC.

This clone has a count of ten or more. V usage is TRBV5-1 and J usage is TRBJ1-1; possible D gene TRBD1, 5 bases. V lost 5 bases to trimming and J lost 7 bases, with 27 bases between them. CDR1 is SGHRS, CDR2 YFSETQ, per germline. The CDR3 length is 17 residues. The CDR3 nucleotides are TGCGCCAGCAGACTTAGCGGGGCAAGACGTAAGGGTAGTGAAGCTTTCTTT. Translated: CASRLSGARRKGSEAFF.

Many counts were recorded for this clone. This sequence joins TRBV27 and TRBJ1-2, with TRBD1 identical over 8 bases. Germline-derived CDR1 and CDR2 are MNHEY and SMNVEV (reference sequence). V lost 5 bases to trimming and J lost 6 bases; unmatched junction nucleotides: 8. CDR3 length: 14 amino acids. In nucleotides, the CDR3 is TGTGCCAGCAGTGCAGGCAGGGGGCTTCATGGCTACACCTTC. Protein sequence: CASSAGRGLHGYTF.

This clone has a count of ten or more. J is TRBJ1-6 and V is TRBV20-1, with D possibly matching TRBD1 (6 bases). With 0 bases removed from V and 9 bases from J, the gap between germline ends came to 15 bases. There are 15 residues in the CDR3. CDR1 is DFQATT, CDR2 SNEGSKA, per germline (reference sequence). CDR3 DNA: TGCAGTGCTAGAGAGGGGGGGGACACGACTTCACCCCTCCACTTT. Amino acids: CSAREGGDTTSPLHF.

This clone was detected many times. The V call is TRBV2, the J call TRBJ1-5; D might be TRBD1 (5 bases). The CDR3 consists of 14 residues. CDR1 is SNHLY and CDR2 is FYNNEI in the germline V gene. Trimming took off 3 bases at V and 3 bases at J, with 9 bases between the two ends. In nucleotides, the CDR3 is TGTGCCAGCAGTGAGGGGCAGAACAATCAGCCCCAGCATTTT. Amino acid sequence: CASSEGQNNQPQHF.

This clone has at least ten counts. The rearrangement joins TRBV6-1 to TRBJ1-3; D perhaps matches TRBD1 (6 bases). Germline-derived CDR1 and CDR2 are MNHNS and SASEGT. This CDR3 is built from 16 residues. Trimming left V 8 bases short and J 0 bases short, with 17 bases between. CDR3 in DNA: TGTGCCAGCGCCCCAGGAGGGGGGGCCTCTGGAAACACCATATATTTT. It translates to CASAPGGGASGNTIYF.

This clone was observed a few times. A much larger clonotype is one base distant, so this may be a read error. The V call is TRBV20-1, the J call TRBJ2-7, with TRBD1 identical over 11 bases. The trim removed 6 bases at V and 1 base at J, leaving 11 bases unmatched. Germline loops: CDR1 DFQATT, CDR2 SNEGSKA (reference sequence). The CDR3 is made up of 16 amino acids. CDR3 bases: TGCAGTGCCTACTGGACAGGGGGCACCCGTTCCTACGAGCAGTACTTC. It codes for CSAYWTGGTRSYEQYF.